This T cell receptor beta chain came from a study of shared clonotypes between healthy human individuals. V dropped 4 bases and J dropped 3; count of bases not matched to a gene: 4. CDR1 and CDR2 (germline): MNHNS, SASEGT. The CDR3 totals 15 residues. The protocol was immunoSEQ multiplex PCR, while the TCRdb copy is restricted to in-frame clones and leaves out a portion. This table has some 790,000 clones, roughly 72% appearing once. Study-level points and caveats: Among the subsets, naive ones generally showed larger estimated richness than memory ones.

Concerning this clone itself: Its matching antigen is unknown.

The source of this sequence is a woman in her 30s in good health. V is TRBV6-1 and J is TRBJ1-4; 8 bases line up with TRBD1. Specimen: memory CD4+ T cells sorted from blood. Noted subset: CD45RA-negative fraction. CDR3 DNA sequence: TGTGCCAGCAGTGGTCGACAGGGGTCTAATGAAAAACTGTTTTTT. It yields the protein CASSGRQGSNEKLFF.